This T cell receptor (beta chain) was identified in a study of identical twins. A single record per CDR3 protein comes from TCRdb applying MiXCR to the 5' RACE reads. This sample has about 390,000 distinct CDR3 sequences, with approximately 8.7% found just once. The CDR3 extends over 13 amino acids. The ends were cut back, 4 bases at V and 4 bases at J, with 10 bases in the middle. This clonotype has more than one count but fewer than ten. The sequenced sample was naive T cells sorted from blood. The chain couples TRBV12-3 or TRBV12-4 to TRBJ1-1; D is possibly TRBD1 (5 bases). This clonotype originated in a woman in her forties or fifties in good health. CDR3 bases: TGTGCCAGCAGTTCGGGACCCTTCACTGAAGCTTTCTTT. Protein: CASSSGPFTEAFF.